These 31 T cell receptor beta chains originate from one sample sequenced in a study of response to subunit inactivated influenza vaccine. Each CDR3 protein gets one entry after TCRdb re-called the RT-PCR reads with MiXCR. The top ten hold around 13% of the sample, which has under 550,000 distinct CDR3 sequences, around 7.7% seen once. The sequences come from PBMCs from blood, collected 23 months after vaccination. The receptors were gathered from a man between 50 and 69 years old who received an inactivated influenza vaccine.

CDR3 DNA sequence: TGCAGTGCCAGTTTGGGGTGGTTCGAGACCCAGTACTTC. Amino acid sequence: CSASLGWFETQYF. The genes are TRBV20-1 and TRBJ2-5; D call uncertain. Trimming took off 6 bases at V and 5 bases at J, with 16 bases between the two ends. Looked up from germline, CDR1 is DFQATT and CDR2 is SNEGSKA (reference sequence). The CDR3 has 13 amino acids.

This CDR3 is CASSFGATSGSVYEQYF. The CDR3 DNA sequence: TGTGCCAGCAGCTTTGGCGCTACTAGCGGGAGTGTCTACGAGCAGTACTTC. The V call is TRBV7-6, the J call TRBJ2-7; TRBD2 aligns across 11 bases. The CDR3 consists of 17 residues. The V gene's germline CDR1 is SGHVS and CDR2 FNYEAQ. J was trimmed by 3 bases and V by 3 bases; bases with no gene match: 10.

The chain employs TRBV5-6 and TRBJ2-7; 10 nucleotides agree with TRBD1. The CDR3 has 15 amino acids. Germline CDR1 and CDR2: SGHDT and YYEEEE. The V and J ends lost 4 bases and 4 bases, in that order; junction bases with no gene match: 8. The CDR3 region is CASSLTGQGYYEQYF. The DNA for the CDR3 is TGTGCCAGCAGCCTCACGGGACAGGGGTATTACGAGCAGTACTTC. The variable domain in full, completed from reference TRBV5-6 and TRBJ2-7, reads DAGVTQSPTHLIKTRGQQVTLRCSPKSGHDTVSWYQQALGQGPQFIFQYYEEEERQRGNFPDRFSGHQFPNYSSELNVNALLLGDSALYLCASSLTGQGYYEQYFGPGTRLTVT.

V is TRBV15 and J is TRBJ2-7; the match to TRBD1 covers 11 bases. CDR1 LNHNV and CDR2 YYDKDF come from the germline V gene (reference sequence). The CDR3 spans 16 residues. Trimming at V came to 1 base and at J to 4 bases, leaving 6 bases not matched to a gene. The CDR3, as DNA: TGTGCCACCAGCAGAGCTGGGGGACAGGGGGTTTACGAGCAGTACTTC. Residues: CATSRAGGQGVYEQYF.

In its sample, this clonotype was seen a few times. V usage is TRBV28 and J usage is TRBJ2-7; maybe TRBD1 (6 bases). V shed 4 bases and J shed 6 bases, with 19 bases lying between them. CDR1 is MDHEN, CDR2 SYDVKM, per germline. The CDR3 runs to 15 residues. The CDR3 spells CASSSRKDSFGEQYF. CDR3 DNA sequence: TGTGCCAGCAGTTCCCGAAAGGACAGTTTTGGCGAGCAGTACTTC.

This clonotype was observed at least ten times. The V gene is TRBV29-1, the J gene TRBJ2-1; possible D gene TRBD1, 6 bases. The V end was cut by 3 bases, the J end by 6 bases, with 12 bases between. The length of the CDR3 is 13 residues. Germline loops: CDR1 SQVTM, CDR2 ANQGSEA. CDR3 sequence reads: CSVDRGVGNEQFF. Written as DNA, the CDR3 is TGCAGCGTTGACAGGGGCGTCGGCAATGAGCAGTTCTTC.

The sample holds many counts of this clonotype. This chain joins TRBV7-9 and TRBJ2-1; possibly TRBD2 for D (5 bases). The CDR3 covers 13 residues. The germline CDR1 and CDR2 sequences are SEHNR and FQNEAQ (reference sequence). Trimming removed 1 base from V and 4 bases from J, with 5 bases in between. The CDR3 is CASSLGEYNEQFF. The CDR3 DNA sequence: TGTGCCAGCAGCTTAGGGGAGTACAATGAGCAGTTCTTC.

This clonotype was picked up many times. The chain couples TRBV24-1 to TRBJ2-2; a weak D match, TRBD1 (6 bases). The length of the CDR3 is 14 residues. Germline V gene data show CDR1 as KGHDR and CDR2 as SFDVKD. V was clipped by 4 bases and J by 4 bases, with 9 bases between them. In DNA form, the CDR3 reads TGTGCCACCAGTGACATCAGGGGCACCGGGGAGCTGTTTTTT. Residues: CATSDIRGTGELFF.

The sample holds a few counts of this clonotype. The J gene is TRBJ1-3, the V gene TRBV12-3 or TRBV12-4; weak D call: TRBD1 (5 bases). This CDR3 spans 15 amino acids. The V end was cut by 3 bases, the J end by 0 bases, with 9 bases between. The CDR3 coding sequence is TGTGCCAGCAGTTTTGCGGGGGGCTCTGGAAACACCATATATTTT. Translating it yields CASSFAGGSGNTIYF.

This clonotype was counted a few times. The chain has TRBV21-1 and TRBJ2-7. TRBV21-1 is classified as a pseudogene. The CDR3 covers 17 residues. The CDR3 sequence is CASSTGRTRARMDEQYF. The CDR3 DNA reads as TGTGCCAGCAGCACAGGACGGACGCGTGCCAGGATGGACGAGCAGTACTTC.

The chain recombines TRBV20-1 with TRBJ2-3; D possibly corresponds to TRBD1 (6 bases). The CDR3 runs to 15 residues. V lost 3 bases to trimming and J lost 6 bases, with 19 bases between them. Germline loops: CDR1 DFQATT, CDR2 SNEGSKA (reference sequence). CDR3 bases: TGCAGTGCTAGCCCCCCGGGACAACCGTACGATACGCAGTATTTT. Amino acids: CSASPPGQPYDTQYF.

The V and J genes are TRBV5-6 and TRBJ1-5; perhaps TRBD1 as D (5 bases). The V gene lost 8 bases and the J gene lost 4 bases, with 19 bases spanning the gap. This CDR3 region has 15 residues. The germline V gene has CDR1 SGHDT and CDR2 YYEEEE. CDR3: CASRRSGGRNQPQHF. The CDR3 DNA reads as TGTGCCAGTCGACGCAGCGGGGGAAGGAATCAGCCCCAGCATTTT.

This clonotype was detected only a few times. The chain has TRBV18 and TRBJ2-3, with D uncertain. Germline V CDR1 and CDR2: KGHSH, LQKENI. Trimming removed 2 bases at V and 6 bases at J, with 9 bases between. The length of the CDR3 is 13 residues. The DNA for the CDR3 is TGTGCCAGCTCACCAGGGATCCGTGATACGCAGTATTTT. Its translation: CASSPGIRDTQYF.

This clonotype was detected a few times. V is TRBV2 and J is TRBJ2-1; possibly TRBD1 for D (6 bases). The V gene's germline CDR1 is SNHLY and CDR2 FYNNEI. The CDR3 loop spans 15 amino acids. V was shortened by 3 bases and J by 2 bases, with 11 bases between the two germline ends. The CDR3 loop reads CASSEASGAYNEQFF. Here the CDR3 DNA reads TGTGCCAGCAGTGAGGCCTCAGGGGCCTACAATGAGCAGTTCTTC.

Only a few counts were recorded for this clonotype. The J gene is TRBJ2-5, the V gene TRBV12-3 or TRBV12-4; D not certain. The ends were cut back, 6 bases at V and 1 base at J, with 12 bases in the middle. CDR3 size: 14 residues. As DNA, the CDR3 is TGTGCCAGCAGCTTTGAGGCACTCCAAGAGACCCAGTACTTC. This translates into CASSFEALQETQYF.

The chain has TRBV20-1 and TRBJ2-7; D is ambiguous. CDR1 is DFQATT and CDR2 is SNEGSKA in the germline V gene (reference sequence). The CDR3 is 14 residues long. V dropped 3 bases and J dropped 3 bases, with 15 bases sitting between them. Here the CDR3 reads CSASESSPFYEQYF. CDR3 bases: TGCAGTGCTAGCGAATCGTCCCCGTTCTACGAGCAGTACTTC.

This clonotype has ten or more counts. The chain has TRBV6-1 and TRBJ2-7; D may be TRBD1 (6 bases). The V gene's germline CDR1 is MNHNS and CDR2 SASEGT. This CDR3 has 13 amino acids. V was cut by 6 bases and J by 5 bases, with 14 bases left in between. CDR3 residues: CASSPEGDHEQYF. DNA of the CDR3: TGTGCCAGCAGCCCCGAGGGGGACCACGAGCAGTACTTC.

This clonotype has ten or more counts. This rearrangement joins TRBV5-5 to TRBJ2-3, with D unclear. The CDR3 is 16 residues long. Germline V gene sequence: CDR1 SGHKS, CDR2 YYEKEE (reference sequence). V gave up 1 base and J gave up 6 bases, with 18 bases separating them. CDR3: CASSLLGPSTGDTQYF. DNA of the CDR3: TGTGCCAGCAGCTTGTTAGGACCTTCCACCGGCGATACGCAGTATTTT.

This clonotype came up a few times. The chain is built from TRBV5-1 and TRBJ2-5; possibly TRBD1 or TRBD2 for D (6 bases each). Germline V CDR1 and CDR2: SGHRS, YFSETQ. V lost 4 bases, J lost 2 bases, and 15 bases lay in between. The CDR3 totals 15 residues. DNA for the CDR3: TGCGCCAGCAGCCCCGGGGGCAGCTTACAAGAGACCCAGTACTTC. Its protein product is CASSPGGSLQETQYF. The entire variable domain, with the rest obtained from reference TRBV5-1 and TRBJ2-5, is as follows: KAGVTQTPRYLIKTRGQQVTLSCSPISGHRSVSWYQQTPGQGLQFLFEYFSETQRNKGNFPGRFSGRQFSNSRSEMNVSTLELGDSALYLCASSPGGSLQETQYFGPGTRLLVL.

This clonotype was counted many times. V is TRBV6-5 and J is TRBJ2-5; a possible D gene is TRBD2 (5 bases). Trimming removed 2 bases from V and 5 bases from J, with 18 bases in between. The CDR3 has 16 residues. CDR1 MNHEY and CDR2 SVGAGI come from the germline V gene. CDR3 DNA: TGTGCCAGCAGTTACCAAGAGGGTCAGTCTCGGGAGACCCAGTACTTC. Amino acids: CASSYQEGQSRETQYF.

This rearrangement joins TRBV20-1 to TRBJ1-2; TRBD1 is a possible D gene (6 bases). The germline V gene encodes CDR1 DFQATT and CDR2 SNEGSKA (reference sequence). V gave up 1 base and J gave up 6 bases, with 9 bases separating them. The CDR3 totals 12 residues. The CDR3 region has the DNA TGCAGTGCTAGAGGGGCAGGGGATGGCTACACCTTC. Translated: CSARGAGDGYTF.

This chain connects TRBV12-3 or TRBV12-4 to TRBJ2-5; 9 nucleotides agree with TRBD1. The J segment lost 1 base and the V segment lost 5 bases, leaving 2 bases of the junction unmatched. This CDR3 is 14 amino acids long. The CDR3 protein is CASSPTGGQETQYF. Here the CDR3 DNA reads TGTGCCAGCAGTCCGACAGGGGGCCAAGAGACCCAGTACTTC.

The rearrangement uses TRBV3-1 and TRBJ1-5; D unclear. This CDR3 contains 14 residues. Germline CDR1 is LGHDT and CDR2 is YNNKEL (reference sequence). The V end lost 4 bases, the J end lost 0 bases, and 7 bases lay between the germline ends. CDR3 in DNA: TGTGCCAGCAGCCCGAGGGTTAGCAATCAGCCCCAGCATTTT. The encoded protein is CASSPRVSNQPQHF.

This clonotype was seen only a few times. V is TRBV29-1 and J is TRBJ2-6; 12 bases line up with TRBD2. V dropped 8 bases and J dropped 16; count of bases not matched to a gene: 9. Per the germline V gene, CDR1 is SQVTM and CDR2 is ANQGSEA. The CDR3 extends over 12 amino acids. CDR3 sequence: CSIGLAGGPLTF. In DNA, the CDR3 is TGCAGCATTGGCCTAGCGGGAGGGCCTCTGACTTTC.

CDR3 sequence reads: CASSLTPKDTQYF. The CDR3 DNA reads as TGTGCCAGCAGCTTAACGCCCAAGGATACGCAGTATTTT. This chain connects TRBV11-2 to TRBJ2-3; D unclear. The germline V gene encodes CDR1 SGHAT and CDR2 FQNNGV. V was pared by 2 bases and J by 6 bases, with 9 bases between. The CDR3 runs to 13 residues. Drawing the rest from reference TRBV11-2 and TRBJ2-3, the complete variable domain is EAGVAQSPRYKIIEKRQSVAFWCNPISGHATLYWYQQILGQGPKLLIQFQNNGVVDDSQLPKDRFSAERLKGVDSTLKIQPAKLEDSAVYLCASSLTPKDTQYFGPGTRLTVL.

The genes are TRBV27 and TRBJ2-7, with TRBD2 matching 10 bases. The CDR3 extends over 15 amino acids. V shed 4 bases and J 4 bases; nucleotides not matched to a gene: 7. The germline V gene encodes CDR1 MNHEY and CDR2 SMNVEV (reference sequence). The CDR3 coding sequence is TGTGCCAGCAGTTGGCAGCGGGAGGGCCCTTACGAGCAGTACTTC. This encodes CASSWQREGPYEQYF.

This clonotype was counted a few times. The chain recombines TRBV5-6 with TRBJ1-2, with D unresolved. V was trimmed by 0 bases and J by 13 bases, leaving 13 bases between them. CDR3 size: 12 residues. The germline V gene has CDR1 SGHDT and CDR2 YYEEEE. The CDR3 DNA reads TGTGCCAGCAGCTTGGATGTTGGACCTAGCACCTTC. Protein: CASSLDVGPSTF.

Ten or more counts support this clonotype. The chain combines TRBV29-1 with TRBJ2-1, with D unclear. Looked up from germline, CDR1 is SQVTM and CDR2 is ANQGSEA. Deletions cut 4 bases from V and 4 bases from J, with 5 bases between. This CDR3 spans 11 amino acids. The CDR3 protein is CSVGQYNEQFF. CDR3 bases: TGCAGCGTTGGGCAATACAATGAGCAGTTCTTC.

A few counts support this clonotype. The chain uses TRBV12-3 or TRBV12-4 and TRBJ1-2; 7 positions agree with TRBD1. V gave up 2 bases and J gave up 8 bases; unmatched junction bases: 8. This CDR3 has 14 residues. CDR3 sequence: CASSLKGAPGGYTF. The CDR3 DNA is TGTGCCAGCAGTTTAAAGGGGGCGCCGGGCGGCTACACCTTC.

The V and J genes are TRBV7-2 and TRBJ2-7; D is ambiguous. The CDR3 length is 14 residues. V was trimmed by 0 bases and J by 5 bases, leaving 11 bases between them. Germline V gene lookup returns CDR1 SGHTA and CDR2 FQGNSA. The chain's CDR3 is CASSLASVWNEQYF. CDR3 nucleotides: TGTGCCAGCAGCTTAGCGAGTGTCTGGAACGAGCAGTACTTC.

This clonotype showed up many times. This chain joins TRBV12-3 or TRBV12-4 and TRBJ1-1; D is unresolved. The CDR3 runs 14 residues. Trimming took off 5 bases at V and 1 base at J, with 11 bases between the two ends. The CDR3 DNA sequence: TGTGCCAGCAGTCACGCAATAGGGAACACTGAAGCTTTCTTT. It specifies CASSHAIGNTEAFF.